This T cell receptor beta chain was documented in a study of T cell responses to AZD1222 COVID-19 vaccine. Notes on the study in general: The peak T cell response came first, and repertoires were sampled only after it.

This table comes from immunoSEQ multiplex PCR, and its TCRdb copy is limited to in-frame clones, with some not included. The table shows some 130,000 clones, with around 90% occurring only once. Points on this clone: The antigen remains unidentified.

Germline V CDR1 and CDR2: SGHRS, YFSETQ. The J segment lost 4 bases and the V segment lost 6 bases, leaving 8 bases of the junction unmatched. This CDR3 is 15 amino acids long. The chain employs TRBV5-1 and TRBJ1-2, with 11 bases that match TRBD1. The material sequenced was peripheral blood, taken 28 days after the second AZD1222 dose. The source of this sequence is an adult who received the AZD1222 COVID-19 vaccine. The CDR3 region is CASKRTGGEGYGYTF. The CDR3 DNA reads as TGCGCCAGCAAGCGGACAGGGGGCGAGGGCTATGGCTACACCTTC.